One and the same sample provided the 2 T cell receptor beta chains below, sequenced in a study of breast tumors, draining lymph nodes, adjacent tissues. In TCRdb, the multiplex PCR reads were re-called with MiXCR into one record per CDR3 protein. The data contain 12,000 or so distinct CDR3 sequences, about 50% of them singletons. The sequenced sample consisted of breast tumor tissue. The origin of the receptors is a female donor with breast cancer. Some clones in this sample may be carry-over from other donors' samples.

This clonotype occurred a few times. V usage is TRBV7-9 and J usage is TRBJ2-3; 10 bases are shared with TRBD2. Trimming cost V 5 bases and J 3 bases; bases outside gene matches: 17. From germline, CDR1 is SEHNR and CDR2 FQNEAQ (reference sequence). The length of the CDR3 is 19 residues. The CDR3 DNA sequence: TGTGCCAGCAGCCCACGGCTAGCGGGAGTCGGGTTTGGTACAGATACGCAGTATTTT. Its translation: CASSPRLAGVGFGTDTQYF.

CDR3 nucleotide sequence: TGTGCCACCAGTGATCCCTTAGCGGGATTGTCCTACAATGAGCAGTTCTTC. Translating gives CATSDPLAGLSYNEQFF. The chain uses TRBV24-1 and TRBJ2-1, with 8 bases lining up with TRBD2. Trimming cost V 3 bases and J 1 base; bases outside gene matches: 7. The CDR3 is 17 residues long. Germline assignment: CDR1 KGHDR and CDR2 SFDVKD.